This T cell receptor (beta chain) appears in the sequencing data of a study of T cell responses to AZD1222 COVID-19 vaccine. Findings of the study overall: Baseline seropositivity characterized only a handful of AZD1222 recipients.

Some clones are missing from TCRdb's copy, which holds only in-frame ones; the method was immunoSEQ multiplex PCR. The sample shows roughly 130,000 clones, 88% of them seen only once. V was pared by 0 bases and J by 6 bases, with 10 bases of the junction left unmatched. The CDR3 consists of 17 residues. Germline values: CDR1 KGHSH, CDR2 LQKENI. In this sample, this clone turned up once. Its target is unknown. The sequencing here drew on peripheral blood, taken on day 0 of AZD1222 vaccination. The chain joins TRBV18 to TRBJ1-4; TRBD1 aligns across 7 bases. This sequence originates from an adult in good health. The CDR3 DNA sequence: TGTGCCAGCTCACCACCGGGACGGAGGGGGCCCGATGAAAAACTGTTTTTT. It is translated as CASSPPGRRGPDEKLFF. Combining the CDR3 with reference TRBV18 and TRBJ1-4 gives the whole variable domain NAGVMQNPRHLVRRRGQEARLRCSPMKGHSHVYWYRQLPEEGLKFMVYLQKENIIDESGMPKERFSAEFPKEGPSILRIQQVVRGDSAAYFCASSPPGRRGPDEKLFFGSGTQLSVL.